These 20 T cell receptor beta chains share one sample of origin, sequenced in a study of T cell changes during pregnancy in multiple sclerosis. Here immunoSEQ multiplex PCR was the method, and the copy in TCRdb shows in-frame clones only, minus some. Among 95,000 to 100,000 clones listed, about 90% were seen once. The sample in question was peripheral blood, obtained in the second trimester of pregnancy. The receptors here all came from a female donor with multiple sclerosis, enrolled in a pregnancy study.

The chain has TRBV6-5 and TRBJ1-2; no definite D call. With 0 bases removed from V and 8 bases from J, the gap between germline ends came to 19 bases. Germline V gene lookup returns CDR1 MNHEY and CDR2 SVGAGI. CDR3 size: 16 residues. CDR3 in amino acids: CASSYSGAGGLYGYTF. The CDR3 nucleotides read TGTGCCAGCAGTTACTCGGGTGCAGGAGGCTTATACGGCTACACCTTC.

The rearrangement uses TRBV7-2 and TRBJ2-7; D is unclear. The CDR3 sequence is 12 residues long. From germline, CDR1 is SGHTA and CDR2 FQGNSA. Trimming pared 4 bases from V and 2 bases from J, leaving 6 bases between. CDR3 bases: TGTGCCAGCAGCTCCTTCCCCTACGAGCAGTACTTC. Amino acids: CASSSFPYEQYF.

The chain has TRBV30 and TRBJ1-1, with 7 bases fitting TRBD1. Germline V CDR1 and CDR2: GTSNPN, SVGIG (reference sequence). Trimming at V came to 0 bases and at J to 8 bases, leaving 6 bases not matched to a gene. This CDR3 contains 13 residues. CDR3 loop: CAWSVRKQGEAFF. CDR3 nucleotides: TGTGCCTGGAGTGTACGAAAACAGGGGGAAGCTTTCTTT. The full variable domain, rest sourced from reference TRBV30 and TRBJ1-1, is SQTIHQWPATLVQPVGSPLSLECTVEGTSNPNLYWYRQAAGRGLQLLFYSVGIGQISSEVPQNLSASRPQDRQFILSSKKLLLSDSGFYLCAWSVRKQGEAFFGQGTRLTVV.

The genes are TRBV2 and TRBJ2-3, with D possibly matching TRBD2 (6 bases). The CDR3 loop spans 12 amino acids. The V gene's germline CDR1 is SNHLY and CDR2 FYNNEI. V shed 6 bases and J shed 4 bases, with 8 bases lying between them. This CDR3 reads CASRAGPDTQYF. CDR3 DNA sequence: TGTGCCAGCAGGGCGGGGCCAGATACGCAGTATTTT.

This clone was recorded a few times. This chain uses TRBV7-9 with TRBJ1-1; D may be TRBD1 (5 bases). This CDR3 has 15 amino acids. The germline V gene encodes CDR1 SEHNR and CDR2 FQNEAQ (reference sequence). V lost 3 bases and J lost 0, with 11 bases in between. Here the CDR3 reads CASSFRTGLNTEAFF. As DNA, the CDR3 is TGTGCCAGCAGCTTTAGAACAGGCTTGAACACTGAAGCTTTCTTT.

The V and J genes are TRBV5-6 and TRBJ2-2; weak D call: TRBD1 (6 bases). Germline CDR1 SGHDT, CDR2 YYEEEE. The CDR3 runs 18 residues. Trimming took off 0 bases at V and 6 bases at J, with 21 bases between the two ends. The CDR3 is CASSLGDTRLGRAGELFF. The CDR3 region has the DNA TGTGCCAGCAGCTTGGGGGACACCAGGTTGGGTAGGGCCGGGGAGCTGTTTTTT.

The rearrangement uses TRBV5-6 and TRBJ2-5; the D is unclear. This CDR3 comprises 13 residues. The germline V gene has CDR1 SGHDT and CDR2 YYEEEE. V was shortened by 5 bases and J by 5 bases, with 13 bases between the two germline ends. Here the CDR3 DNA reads TGTGCCAGCAGACAGATGAACCGGGAGACCCAGTACTTC. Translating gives CASRQMNRETQYF.

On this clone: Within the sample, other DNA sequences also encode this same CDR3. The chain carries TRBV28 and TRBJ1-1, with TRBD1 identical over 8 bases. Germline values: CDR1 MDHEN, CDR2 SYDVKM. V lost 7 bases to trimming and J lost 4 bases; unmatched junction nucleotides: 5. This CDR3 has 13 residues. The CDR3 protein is CASTLQGGTEAFF. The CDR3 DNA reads TGTGCCAGCACCCTACAGGGGGGCACTGAAGCTTTCTTT.

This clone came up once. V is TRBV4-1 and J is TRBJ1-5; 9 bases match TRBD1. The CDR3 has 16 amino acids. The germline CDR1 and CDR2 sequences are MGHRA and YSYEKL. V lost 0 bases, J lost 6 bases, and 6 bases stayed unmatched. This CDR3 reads CASSQEGTGTGQPQHF. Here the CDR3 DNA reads TGCGCCAGCAGCCAAGAAGGGACAGGGACTGGTCAGCCCCAGCATTTT.

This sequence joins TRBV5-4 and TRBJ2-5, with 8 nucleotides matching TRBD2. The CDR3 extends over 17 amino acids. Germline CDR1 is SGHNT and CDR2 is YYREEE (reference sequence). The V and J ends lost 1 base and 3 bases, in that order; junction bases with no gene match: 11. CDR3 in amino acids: CASSLFEGSGSKETQYF. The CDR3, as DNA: TGTGCCAGCAGCTTGTTCGAGGGAAGCGGGAGTAAAGAGACCCAGTACTTC. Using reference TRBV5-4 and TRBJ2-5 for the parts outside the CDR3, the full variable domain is ETGVTQSPTHLIKTRGQQVTLRCSSQSGHNTVSWYQQALGQGPQFIFQYYREEENGRGNFPPRFSGLQFPNYSSELNVNALELDDSALYLCASSLFEGSGSKETQYFGPGTRLLVL.

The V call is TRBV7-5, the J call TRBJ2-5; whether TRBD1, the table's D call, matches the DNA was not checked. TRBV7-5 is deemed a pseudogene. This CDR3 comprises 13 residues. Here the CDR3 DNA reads TGTGCCAGAAGCGGACAGTACCAAGAGACCCAGTACTTC. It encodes CARSGQYQETQYF.

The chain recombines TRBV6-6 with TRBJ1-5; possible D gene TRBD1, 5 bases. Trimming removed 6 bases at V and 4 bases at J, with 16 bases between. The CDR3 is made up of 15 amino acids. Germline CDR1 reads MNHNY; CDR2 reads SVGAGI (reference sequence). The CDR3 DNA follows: TGTGCCAGCAGGGCTCCGGAGGGGCAGAATCAGCCCCAGCATTTT. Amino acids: CASRAPEGQNQPQHF.

The CDR3 protein is CASNLSGSPYEQYF. CDR3 DNA: TGTGCCAGCAACCTTAGCGGGAGCCCCTACGAGCAGTACTTC. V and J are TRBV6-1 and TRBJ2-7; TRBD2 matches 9 bases. Losses at the gene ends were 7 bases for V and 2 bases for J; bases not matched to a gene: 6. The CDR3 has 14 residues. Per germline, CDR1 MNHNS and CDR2 SASEGT.

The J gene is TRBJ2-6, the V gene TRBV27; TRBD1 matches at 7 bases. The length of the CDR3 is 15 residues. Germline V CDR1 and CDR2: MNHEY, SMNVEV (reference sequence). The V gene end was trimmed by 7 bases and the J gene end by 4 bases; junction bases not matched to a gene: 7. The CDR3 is CASTLRGYGANVLTF. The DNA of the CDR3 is TGTGCCAGCACCCTCAGGGGGTACGGGGCCAACGTCCTGACTTTC.

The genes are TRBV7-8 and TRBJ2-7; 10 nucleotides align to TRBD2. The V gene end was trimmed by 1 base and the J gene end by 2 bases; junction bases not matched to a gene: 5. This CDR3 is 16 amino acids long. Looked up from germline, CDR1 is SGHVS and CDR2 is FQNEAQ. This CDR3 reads CASSLERLAGTYEQYF. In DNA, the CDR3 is TGTGCCAGCAGCTTAGAGCGACTAGCGGGTACCTACGAGCAGTACTTC.

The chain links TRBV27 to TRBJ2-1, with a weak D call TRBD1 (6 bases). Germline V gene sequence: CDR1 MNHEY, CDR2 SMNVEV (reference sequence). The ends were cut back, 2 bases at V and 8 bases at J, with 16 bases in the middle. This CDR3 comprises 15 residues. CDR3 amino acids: CASSLTGSWVDEQFF. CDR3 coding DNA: TGTGCCAGCAGTTTAACAGGGTCGTGGGTCGATGAGCAGTTCTTC.

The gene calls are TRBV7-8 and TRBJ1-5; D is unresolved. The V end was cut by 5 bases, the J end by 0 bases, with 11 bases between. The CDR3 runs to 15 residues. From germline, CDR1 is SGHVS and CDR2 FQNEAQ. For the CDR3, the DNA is TGTGCCAGCAGCCAGACACCGTATAGCAATCAGCCCCAGCATTTT. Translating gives CASSQTPYSNQPQHF.

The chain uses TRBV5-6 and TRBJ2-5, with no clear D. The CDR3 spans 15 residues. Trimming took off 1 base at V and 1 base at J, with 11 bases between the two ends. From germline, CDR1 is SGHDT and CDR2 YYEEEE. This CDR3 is CASSLFGLGQETQYF. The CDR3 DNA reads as TGTGCCAGCAGCTTGTTTGGGCTGGGCCAAGAGACCCAGTACTTC.

The CDR3 protein is CAWQGNTIYF. The CDR3 DNA follows: TGTGCCTGGCAAGGAAACACCATATATTTT. V gene TRBV30 combines with J gene TRBJ1-3; D is unresolved. V was cut by 5 bases and J by 4 bases, with 3 bases left in between. Germline CDR1 GTSNPN, CDR2 SVGIG (reference sequence). The CDR3 consists of 10 residues.

CDR3 region: CAWRGASSYNEQFF. CDR3 nucleotide sequence: TGTGCCTGGAGGGGGGCTAGCTCCTACAATGAGCAGTTCTTC. This sequence joins TRBV30 and TRBJ2-1; tentatively, D is TRBD1 (6 bases). The CDR3 covers 14 residues. The V and J ends lost 3 bases and 0 bases respectively, with 9 bases between them. Looked up from germline, CDR1 is GTSNPN and CDR2 is SVGIG (reference sequence). Looking up the rest from reference TRBV30 and TRBJ2-1 gives the full variable domain: SQTIHQWPATLVQPVGSPLSLECTVEGTSNPNLYWYRQAAGRGLQLLFYSVGIGQISSEVPQNLSASRPQDRQFILSSKKLLLSDSGFYLCAWRGASSYNEQFFGPGTRLTVL.